This TCR beta chain was sequenced in a study of blood T cell repertoires in COVID-19. Looking at the study overall: From the United States, Italy and Spain came samples of acute and convalescent COVID-19.

Original processing notes: By means of reference gene primer amplification, nucleated cell counts were estimated. The assay was immunoSEQ multiplex PCR, and TCRdb's table has in-frame clones only and misses some. V and J calls and clone size follow that table, whereas D and trimming were derived from the DNA. The repertoire holds 140,000 or so clones, with about 85% as singletons. This clone was found once. Trimming removed 5 bases from V and 8 bases from J; junction bases left unmatched: 7. Per the germline V gene, CDR1 is SEHNR and CDR2 is FQNEAQ (reference sequence). This CDR3 is 14 amino acids long.

This receptor was taken from a woman between 65 and 79 years old with COVID-19, enrolled during active disease. This chain uses TRBV7-9 with TRBJ1-4, with 8 bases identical to TRBD1. The sequencing input was peripheral blood. CDR3 protein: CASSVDRAGEKLFF. The CDR3 DNA sequence: TGTGCCAGCAGCGTGGACAGGGCGGGGGAAAAACTGTTTTTT.